A selection of T cell receptor beta chains follows, all from one sample in a study of spatial heterogeneity in lung cancer. Each CDR3 protein gets one entry after TCRdb re-called the 5' RACE reads with MiXCR. The sample carries under 150,000 distinct CDR3 sequences, 9.5% to 14% recorded once. Sequencing used PBMCs, obtained at follow-up. These receptors all stem from a female donor with early-stage non-small cell lung cancer. Each CDR3 is given with its conserved first and last residue. Each record gives: D gene, J gene, V gene, clone size, CDR3 DNA, CDR3 protein. The D gene is left open where the match is weak. Clone sizes are given selectively: once, few, many, or a class where the clone is expanded.

TRBD2 | TRBJ2-1 | TRBV29-1 | . | TGCAGCGTTGAAACGGGAGGGCCGTCAGTCGAGCAGTTCTTC | CSVETGGPSVEQFF
TRBD2 | TRBJ2-5 | TRBV24-1 | . | TGTGCCACCAGTGATCTAGCGGAGCAAGAGACCCAGTACTTC | CATSDLAEQETQYF
. | TRBJ2-3 | TRBV18 | few | TGTGCCAGCTCACTCCGGGACTCCTACCGCACAGATACGCAGTATTTT | CASSLRDSYRTDTQYF
. | TRBJ2-2 | TRBV4-2 | . | TGTGCCAGCAGCCCCGAATCGTTGAGGGCTTCGAACACCGGCGAGCTGTTTTTT | CASSPESLRASNTGELFF
TRBD2 | TRBJ2-1 | TRBV5-4 | . | TGTGCCAGCAGCAGCGGGACTAGCGGGGCAAATGAGCAGTTCTTC | CASSSGTSGANEQFF
. | TRBJ2-1 | TRBV20-1 | few | TGCAGTGCTAGCCCAGCGCATGAGCAGTTCTTC | CSASPAHEQFF
. | TRBJ2-5 | TRBV27 | . | TGTGCCAGCAGTTCGATCCAGGCAGGGGCGGAGACCCAGTACTTC | CASSSIQAGAETQYF
TRBD2 | TRBJ2-3 | TRBV23-1 | . | TGCGCCAGCAGTCAAGTGACTAGCGGTATCAATAGCACAGATACGCAGTATTTT | CASSQVTSGINSTDTQYF
TRBD1 | TRBJ1-1 | TRBV12-3/TRBV12-4 | few | TGTGCCAGCAGTTTAAGGAGGGACAGGACCGAAGCTTTCTTT | CASSLRRDRTEAFF
. | TRBJ2-5 | TRBV10-1 | many | TGCGCCAGCAGTGAAGGAGGGGCACGGGAGACCCAGTACTTC | CASSEGGARETQYF
. | TRBJ2-2 | TRBV14 | . | TGTGCCAGCAGCCAAGGAAGATACACCGGGGAGCTGTTTTTT | CASSQGRYTGELFF
. | TRBJ2-1 | TRBV7-9 | few | TGTGCCAGCAGCATCGAGACTAGCTACAATGAGCAGTTCTTC | CASSIETSYNEQFF
. | TRBJ2-7 | TRBV10-2 | . | TGCGCCAGCAGTGATCCCCAGAGATACGAGCAGTACTTC | CASSDPQRYEQYF
. | TRBJ2-3 | TRBV7-2 | . | TGTGCCAGCAGCTTAAGCCCTAGGGGTACTAGCACAGATACGCAGTATTTT | CASSLSPRGTSTDTQYF
TRBD2 | TRBJ2-2 | TRBV11-2 | many | TGTGCCAGCAGCCCTCCGGCTAGCGGGAACACCGGGGAGCTGTTTTTT | CASSPPASGNTGELFF
TRBD1 | TRBJ2-5 | TRBV7-2 | many | TGTGCCAGCAGCTTGAGACTCGGGACAGGTGGAAAGACCCAGTACTTC | CASSLRLGTGGKTQYF
TRBD2 | TRBJ2-1 | TRBV6-2/TRBV6-3 | . | TGTGCCAGCAGTTACTCGGCAGGACTAGCGGGAGGGTACAATGAGCAGTTCTTC | CASSYSAGLAGGYNEQFF
. | TRBJ2-2 | TRBV6-4 | few | TGTGCCAGCAGTGACTCAGAGGGGTTTGGGGAGCTGTTTTTT | CASSDSEGFGELFF
TRBD2 | TRBJ2-3 | TRBV5-4 | many | TGTGCCAGCAGCCAGGGACTAGCGGGAGTGCGGAATACGCAGTATTTT | CASSQGLAGVRNTQYF
. | TRBJ1-4 | TRBV7-3 | . | TGTGCCAGCAGCTTAACATCCGGCAGGGTCGAGCGTGAAAAACTGTTTTTT | CASSLTSGRVEREKLFF
TRBD2 | TRBJ2-7 | TRBV4-1 | medium-sized | TGCGCCAGCAGCCAAGACCCTAGCGGGACCTACGAGCAGTACTTC | CASSQDPSGTYEQYF
. | TRBJ2-1 | TRBV11-2 | . | TGTGCCAGCAGCTTAGCCCGGGACTACAATGAGCAGTTCTTC | CASSLARDYNEQFF
TRBD2 | TRBJ2-1 | TRBV7-9 | few | TGTGCCAGCAGCCCCATTGATGCTAGCGGGGAATACAATGAGCAGTTCTTC | CASSPIDASGEYNEQFF
. | TRBJ1-3 | TRBV5-1 | many | TGCGCCAGCAGCTTGTCCGGGACGTCGCAGGGAGACACCATATATTTT | CASSLSGTSQGDTIYF
TRBD1 | TRBJ1-2 | TRBV12-3/TRBV12-4 | . | TGTGCCAGCAGACCGGGACAGGGCGATGGCTACACCTTC | CASRPGQGDGYTF
. | TRBJ1-2 | TRBV29-1 | many | TGCAGCGTTGACTCTTCAGCCAACTATGGCTACACCTTC | CSVDSSANYGYTF
TRBD2 | TRBJ2-1 | TRBV10-3 | . | TGTGCCATCAGTGAGTCCCAACGGGAGGGCATCAATGAGCAGTTCTTC | CAISESQREGINEQFF
TRBD2 | TRBJ2-1 | TRBV6-2/TRBV6-3 | . | TGTGCCAGCAGTTACTTCCGACTAGCGGATGAGCAGTTCTTC | CASSYFRLADEQFF
. | TRBJ2-1 | TRBV24-1 | many | TGTGCCACCAGTGATCTGGACAGCAACTCCTACAATGAGCAGTTCTTC | CATSDLDSNSYNEQFF
. | TRBJ1-1 | TRBV18 | . | TGTGCCAGCTCACCAGTGGGGAGGACTGAAGCTTTCTTT | CASSPVGRTEAFF
. | TRBJ2-2 | TRBV11-3 | few | TGTGCCAGCAGCTCATCGGGACAAAGCACCGGGGAGCTGTTTTTT | CASSSSGQSTGELFF
. | TRBJ1-1 | TRBV27 | . | TGTGCCAGCAGTTTCAATGGGGCCGGGAACACTGAAGCTTTCTTT | CASSFNGAGNTEAFF
TRBD1 | TRBJ2-6 | TRBV7-3 | . | TGTGCCAGCAGCTTAATGCAGGGGGCCGTCTCTGGGGCCAACGTCCTGACTTTC | CASSLMQGAVSGANVLTF
TRBD1 | TRBJ1-4 | TRBV7-3 | . | TGTGCCAGCAGCGAACAGGGGTTGGCTAATGAAAAACTGTTTTTT | CASSEQGLANEKLFF
. | TRBJ1-2 | TRBV28 | few | TGTGCCAGCAGTTGGGGGGTTCATAACTATGGCTACACCTTC | CASSWGVHNYGYTF
. | TRBJ2-7 | TRBV3-1 | many | TGTGCCAGCAGCCAAACTTCCACCGGGTACGAGCAGTACTTC | CASSQTSTGYEQYF
. | TRBJ2-1 | TRBV7-3 | . | TGTGCCAGCAGTCCAAGGTCGGGGTACAATGAGCAGTTCTTC | CASSPRSGYNEQFF
TRBD2 | TRBJ2-1 | TRBV19 | few | TGTGCCAGTAGTACCCGATTGAGCGGGAGAAGAAACAATGAGCAGTTCTTC | CASSTRLSGRRNNEQFF
. | TRBJ1-2 | TRBV20-1 | . | TGCAGTGCTAGATACGCACAGGGTTATAGTGGCTACACCTTC | CSARYAQGYSGYTF
. | TRBJ1-2 | TRBV7-9 | few | TGTGCCAGCAGCTTAGTGTCTGTTGGCGGCTACACCTTC | CASSLVSVGGYTF
. | TRBJ1-2 | TRBV3-1 | many | TGTGCCAGCAGCCAAACCGGGACAAGAGGTAGCTACACCTTC | CASSQTGTRGSYTF
TRBD1 | TRBJ2-2 | TRBV15 | few | TGTGCCACCAGCAGATCACAGGGGGTCGCCGGGGAGCTGTTTTTT | CATSRSQGVAGELFF
TRBD2 | TRBJ2-1 | TRBV11-2 | few | TGTGCCAGCAGCTCCAGACTAGCGGGAAACTCCTACAATGAGCAGTTCTTC | CASSSRLAGNSYNEQFF